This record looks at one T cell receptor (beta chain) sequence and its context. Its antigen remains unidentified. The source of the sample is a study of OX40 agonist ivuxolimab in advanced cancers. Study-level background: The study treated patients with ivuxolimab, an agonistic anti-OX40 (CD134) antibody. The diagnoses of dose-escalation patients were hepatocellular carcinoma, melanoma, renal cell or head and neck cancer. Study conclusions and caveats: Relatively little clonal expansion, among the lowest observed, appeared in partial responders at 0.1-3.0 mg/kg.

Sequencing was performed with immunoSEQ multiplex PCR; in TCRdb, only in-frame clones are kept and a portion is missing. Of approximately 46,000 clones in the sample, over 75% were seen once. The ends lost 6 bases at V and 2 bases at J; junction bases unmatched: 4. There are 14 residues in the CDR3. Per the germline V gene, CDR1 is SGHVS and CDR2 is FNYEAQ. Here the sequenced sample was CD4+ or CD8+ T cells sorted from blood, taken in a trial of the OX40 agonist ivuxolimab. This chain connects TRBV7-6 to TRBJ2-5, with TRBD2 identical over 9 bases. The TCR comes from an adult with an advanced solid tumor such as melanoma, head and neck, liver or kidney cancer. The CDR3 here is CASRPSGAQETQYF. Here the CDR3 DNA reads TGTGCCAGCAGACCTAGCGGGGCTCAAGAGACCCAGTACTTC.